The clone carrying this TCR beta chain has more than one count but fewer than ten. Its target is not known. The data are from a study of early T cells in non-severe SARS-CoV-2 infection. Overall study: Bulk RNA taken from unsorted whole blood was sequenced, leaving chains unpaired.

Unique molecular identifiers were affixed to single, distinct cDNA molecules. TCRdb re-called the 5' RACE reads with MiXCR, one entry per CDR3 protein. The top ten clones hold roughly 5% of a sample with 98,000 or so distinct CDR3 sequences, approximately 10% of them seen once. Study-wide points: Anti-spike CD8 specificities were favored by VDJdb matching, whose results missed private and CD4 specificities.

The sequence was collected from an adult who was a healthcare worker with PCR-confirmed SARS-CoV-2 infection or an uninfected control (not recorded which). Sequenced sample: whole blood.

Written as DNA, the CDR3 is TGTGCCAGCAGAACAGTAACAGATACGCAGTATTTT. Its protein is CASRTVTDTQYF. V is TRBV2 and J is TRBJ2-3, with D unresolved. Trimming cost V 6 bases and J 3 bases, with 7 bases left between them. This CDR3 has 12 residues. Germline loops: CDR1 SNHLY, CDR2 FYNNEI. The full variable domain, rest sourced from reference TRBV2 and TRBJ2-3, is EPEVTQTPSHQVTQMGQEVILRCVPISNHLYFYWYRQILGQKVEFLVSFYNNEISEKSEIFDDQFSVERPDGSNFTLKIRSTKLEDSAMYFCASRTVTDTQYFGPGTRLTVL.